These T cell receptor beta chains were read from a single sample in a study of cytomegalovirus exposure and HLA in healthy donors. Profiling relied on immunoSEQ multiplex PCR, and the TCRdb table lists in-frame clones only, not all of them. The sample yields about 180,000 clones, 65% to 90% seen once. Sample: PBMCs. The receptors stem from a girl aged 2 to 9 in good health and CMV-seropositive. CDR3s include the opening cysteine and the closing phenylalanine or tryptophan. The order of the fields is J gene, clone size, D gene, V gene, CDR3 DNA, CDR3 protein. A D gene is named only where the DNA matches it firmly. Size tells how often a clone was seen (once, few, many) or the class of an expanded clone, and some rows leave it out.

J: TRBJ2-1
size: -
D: -
V: TRBV5-1
DNA: TGCGCCAGCAGCTTTTTGGGGGGCTCCTACAATGAGCAGTTCTTC
CDR3: CASSFLGGSYNEQFF

J: TRBJ2-1
size: few
D: TRBD2
V: TRBV6-1
DNA: TGTGCCAGCAGTCTAAGACTAGCGGGAGGCAATGAGCAGTTCTTC
CDR3: CASSLRLAGGNEQFF

J: TRBJ1-2
size: -
D: TRBD1
V: TRBV6-1
DNA: TGTGCCAGCGTAAGGACAGGGACTTATACCTTC
CDR3: CASVRTGTYTF

J: TRBJ2-1
size: -
D: -
V: TRBV14
DNA: TGTGCCAGCAGCCAATGGCAGGCCGTGCAGTTCTTC
CDR3: CASSQWQAVQFF

J: TRBJ1-5
size: -
D: -
V: TRBV30
DNA: TGTGCCTGGAGTGATGGGGGGACCAATCAGCCCCAGCATTTT
CDR3: CAWSDGGTNQPQHF

J: TRBJ1-2
size: -
D: -
V: TRBV27
DNA: TGTGCCAGCAGTTTACGGGGGACTAACTATGGCTACACCTTC
CDR3: CASSLRGTNYGYTF

J: TRBJ2-5
size: once
D: TRBD1
V: TRBV6-5
DNA: TGTGCCAGCAGTTACCCGGGACAGGGTAAAGGGGCCCAGTACTTC
CDR3: CASSYPGQGKGAQYF

J: TRBJ1-2
size: -
D: -
V: TRBV21-1
DNA: TGTGCCAGCAGCTCCCGGGACAGGATTCCCCTAAAGGGCTACACCTTC
CDR3: CASSSRDRIPLKGYTF

J: TRBJ1-5
size: -
D: TRBD1
V: TRBV12-5
DNA: TGTGCTAGTGGTTTATCCCCCCCGGACAGGGCTGGCGATCAGCCCCAGCATTTT
CDR3: CASGLSPPDRAGDQPQHF

J: TRBJ2-1
size: -
D: TRBD1
V: TRBV9
DNA: TGTGCCAGCAGCGCCGGACAGGGGTATTACAATGAGCAGTTCTTC
CDR3: CASSAGQGYYNEQFF

J: TRBJ1-1
size: -
D: -
V: TRBV7-2
DNA: TGTGCCAGCAGCTTACTCCGGGGAACTGAAGCTTTCTTT
CDR3: CASSLLRGTEAFF

J: TRBJ1-6
size: few
D: -
V: TRBV4-2
DNA: TGTGCCAGCAGCCAAGCAGGCAGGGTTTCCTATAATTCACCCCTCCACTTT
CDR3: CASSQAGRVSYNSPLHF

J: TRBJ2-1
size: -
D: TRBD2
V: TRBV10-3
DNA: TGTGCCATCAGTGGGGTGGGACTAGCGGGGGACAATGAGCAGTTCTTC
CDR3: CAISGVGLAGDNEQFF

J: TRBJ2-6
size: few
D: -
V: TRBV6-6
DNA: TGTGCCAGCAGTTATTGGAGAACGGGGGCCAACGTCCTGACTTTC
CDR3: CASSYWRTGANVLTF

J: TRBJ2-5
size: -
D: TRBD2
V: TRBV19
DNA: TGTGCCAGTAGTATTCGCCTAGCGGGAGAGACCCAGTACTTC
CDR3: CASSIRLAGETQYF

J: TRBJ2-1
size: -
D: -
V: TRBV6-1
DNA: TGTGCCAGCAGGGTTCCGACAGGTGAGCAGTTCTTC
CDR3: CASRVPTGEQFF

J: TRBJ1-2
size: -
D: TRBD1
V: TRBV28
DNA: TGTGCCAGCATCTTTCGGGACAGTCTCTATGGCTACACCTTC
CDR3: CASIFRDSLYGYTF

J: TRBJ2-1
size: -
D: TRBD2
V: TRBV9
DNA: TGTGCCAGCGGGACTAGCGGGAGATATGAGCAGTTCTTC
CDR3: CASGTSGRYEQFF

J: TRBJ2-1
size: once
D: -
V: TRBV15
DNA: TGTGCCACCAGCCGCCCATTCCTAGAGCAGTTCTTC
CDR3: CATSRPFLEQFF

J: TRBJ1-3
size: once
D: -
V: TRBV2
DNA: TGTGCCAGCAGTGAAGCGCTTCAGGAGGGCGTCTCTGGAAACACCATATATTTT
CDR3: CASSEALQEGVSGNTIYF

J: TRBJ2-1
size: -
D: -
V: TRBV10-1
DNA: TGCGCCAGCAGTGAGTCGCGGGGGCTAACCTACAATGAGCAGTTCTTC
CDR3: CASSESRGLTYNEQFF

J: TRBJ2-7
size: -
D: TRBD1
V: TRBV19
DNA: TGTGCCAGTAGGGCTGCAGGGGGAACCTACTACGAGCAGTACTTC
CDR3: CASRAAGGTYYEQYF

J: TRBJ2-3
size: once
D: TRBD1
V: TRBV11-3
DNA: TGTGCCAGCTCGAACCGACAGGGGAGTATCGCAGATACGCAGTATTTT
CDR3: CASSNRQGSIADTQYF

J: TRBJ1-2
size: -
D: -
V: TRBV5-1
DNA: TGCGCCAGCAGCTTGGATAACAGGCAGGGTATAGGCTACACCTTC
CDR3: CASSLDNRQGIGYTF

J: TRBJ1-6
size: -
D: -
V: TRBV11-3
DNA: TGTGCCAGCAGCCGCGCAGGGTTCATCTCACCCCTCCACTTT
CDR3: CASSRAGFISPLHF

J: TRBJ1-5
size: -
D: TRBD1
V: TRBV28
DNA: TGTGCCAGCAGCTTAGACAGGGGGCGCGAACGGTATCAGCCCCAGCATTTT
CDR3: CASSLDRGRERYQPQHF

J: TRBJ2-7
size: -
D: -
V: TRBV4-1
DNA: TGCGCCAGCAGCCAAAGGTTGTCGACGGGATCCTACGAGCAGTACTTC
CDR3: CASSQRLSTGSYEQYF

J: TRBJ1-2
size: few
D: -
V: TRBV4-1
DNA: TGCGCCAGCAGCCAAGTTCTTCCGCCCTCAAGTAGCGGCTACACCTTC
CDR3: CASSQVLPPSSSGYTF

J: TRBJ2-7
size: -
D: -
V: TRBV27
DNA: TGTGCCAGCAGTCTAAGATTCAACTACGAGCAGTACTTC
CDR3: CASSLRFNYEQYF

J: TRBJ1-2
size: -
D: -
V: TRBV7-9
DNA: TGTGCCAGCAGCTTAGGGTTTACTGACTATGGCTACACCTTC
CDR3: CASSLGFTDYGYTF

J: TRBJ1-5
size: -
D: -
V: TRBV7-3
DNA: TGTGCCAGCAGCCCAGGGGGCAATCAGCCCCAGCATTTT
CDR3: CASSPGGNQPQHF

J: TRBJ2-1
size: -
D: TRBD2
V: TRBV5-5
DNA: TGTGCCAGCAGCCCGTGGACTAGCGGGAGTTCCACCGTTGAGCAGTTCTTC
CDR3: CASSPWTSGSSTVEQFF

J: TRBJ1-5
size: -
D: -
V: TRBV28
DNA: TGTGCCAGCAGTTTCCACGGGGGGCAGCCCCAGCATTTT
CDR3: CASSFHGGQPQHF

J: TRBJ2-2
size: -
D: -
V: TRBV18
DNA: TGTGCCAGCTCACCTCGAAGCGACGGGGAGCTGTTTTTT
CDR3: CASSPRSDGELFF

J: TRBJ2-7
size: -
D: TRBD1
V: TRBV5-1
DNA: TGCGCCAGCAGCGCTGGGTCTTGGACAGGGTATTACGAGCAGTACTTC
CDR3: CASSAGSWTGYYEQYF

J: TRBJ1-1
size: -
D: TRBD1
V: TRBV10-3
DNA: TGTGCCATCAGTGAGTCGAAGGGGGCCACTGAAGCTTTCTTT
CDR3: CAISESKGATEAFF

J: TRBJ2-7
size: -
D: TRBD1
V: TRBV11-2
DNA: TGTGCCAGCAGCCCACTGAACCGGGACAGGGCTGTTTACGAGCAGTACTTC
CDR3: CASSPLNRDRAVYEQYF

J: TRBJ2-7
size: -
D: TRBD2
V: TRBV27
DNA: TGTGCCAGCAGTTCAGGACTAGCGCATAACTCCTACGAGCAGTACTTC
CDR3: CASSSGLAHNSYEQYF

J: TRBJ2-5
size: -
D: TRBD1
V: TRBV6-1
DNA: TGTGCCAGCACCACGGGACAGGGAGGTTGGGAGACCCAGTACTTC
CDR3: CASTTGQGGWETQYF

J: TRBJ1-2
size: once
D: -
V: TRBV27
DNA: TGTGCCAGCAGTTCGCGGCCGTTTAACTATGGCTACACCTTC
CDR3: CASSSRPFNYGYTF

J: TRBJ1-2
size: -
D: -
V: TRBV6-6
DNA: TGTGCCAGCAGTTACGGCAGGGATGTCAGCGGCTACACCTTC
CDR3: CASSYGRDVSGYTF

J: TRBJ2-5
size: -
D: TRBD2
V: TRBV7-8
DNA: TGTGCCAGCAGCTCATTGTCAGGACTAGCGGGAGAAGAGACCCAGTACTTC
CDR3: CASSSLSGLAGEETQYF

J: TRBJ1-6
size: -
D: TRBD1
V: TRBV5-1
DNA: TGCGCCAGCAGCTTACAGGGGGCGCAGAATTCACCCCTCCACTTT
CDR3: CASSLQGAQNSPLHF

J: TRBJ1-5
size: -
D: TRBD1
V: TRBV6-5
DNA: TGTGCCAGCAGTCCGACAGGGGGCAGACAGCCCCAGCATTTT
CDR3: CASSPTGGRQPQHF

J: TRBJ2-7
size: -
D: TRBD1
V: TRBV15
DNA: TGTGCCACCAGCAGAGGGACAGGTCCCTACGAGCAGTACTTC
CDR3: CATSRGTGPYEQYF

J: TRBJ2-2
size: -
D: TRBD1
V: TRBV5-6
DNA: TGTGCCAGCAGCTTACCGGGACAGGGTTATTCTTTGCCCGGGGAGCTGTTTTTT
CDR3: CASSLPGQGYSLPGELFF

J: TRBJ1-2
size: -
D: -
V: TRBV27
DNA: TGTGCCAGCAGTCCCATGGGGCCCGGTGGCTACACCTTC
CDR3: CASSPMGPGGYTF

J: TRBJ2-1
size: once
D: TRBD2
V: TRBV9
DNA: TGTGCCAGCAGCGTAAAACGGACTAGCGGGAGGACGAGCTCCTACAATGAGCAGTTCTTC
CDR3: CASSVKRTSGRTSSYNEQFF

J: TRBJ1-2
size: -
D: TRBD1
V: TRBV6-5
DNA: TGTGCCAGCACCAACTTTGAGGGGGCGGCTGGCTACACCTTC
CDR3: CASTNFEGAAGYTF

J: TRBJ1-1
size: -
D: -
V: TRBV28
DNA: TGTGCCAGCACCGTGGCAAGGACCGGTAGGAGGACTGAAGCTTTCTTT
CDR3: CASTVARTGRRTEAFF

J: TRBJ2-3
size: -
D: TRBD2
V: TRBV7-2
DNA: TGTGCCAGCAGCTTAATCGGGGGGGACACAGATACGCAGTATTTT
CDR3: CASSLIGGDTDTQYF

J: TRBJ2-1
size: -
D: -
V: TRBV4-1
DNA: TGCGCCAGCAGCCAAGCCTCCATCTCTGGGCGGGGGCAGGTAGGACCGTACAATGAGCAGTTCTTC
CDR3: CASSQASISGRGQVGPYNEQFF

J: TRBJ2-3
size: -
D: TRBD2
V: TRBV27
DNA: TGTGCCAGCAGGAGTAACCTAGCGGGGGGCACAGATACGCAGTATTTT
CDR3: CASRSNLAGGTDTQYF

J: TRBJ1-5
size: -
D: TRBD1
V: TRBV15
DNA: TGTGCCACCAGCTGGGGACAGAGTGGGAATCAGCCCCAGCATTTT
CDR3: CATSWGQSGNQPQHF

J: TRBJ2-7
size: -
D: -
V: TRBV4-1
DNA: TGCGCCAGCAGCCAAGACCTCTTATATCCCTACGAGCAGTACTTC
CDR3: CASSQDLLYPYEQYF